These 10 T cell receptor beta chains were sequenced from one sample in a study of long-term antiretroviral therapy in people with HIV. Assay version v3.0 of immunoSEQ was used, and it was run at survey level. The table came from immunoSEQ multiplex PCR; TCRdb's copy has only in-frame clones and leaves some out. The repertoire holds about 29,000 clones, with approximately 86% as singletons. Material: unsorted PBMCs, obtained roughly 5 years before starting antiretroviral therapy. The source is a man aged 50 or older with HIV.

This clone appeared a few times. The chain couples TRBV4-3 to TRBJ1-6; 8 positions match TRBD1. CDR1 is LGHNA and CDR2 is YSLEER in the germline V gene. The V and J ends lost 0 bases and 13 bases, in that order; junction bases with no gene match: 14. CDR3 length equals 17 residues. CDR3: CASSQDRAGQGFSPLHF. The CDR3 DNA is TGCGCCAGCAGCCAAGATAGGGCCGGACAGGGCTTTTCGCCCCTCCACTTT.

The chain is built from TRBV5-1 and TRBJ2-7; TRBD2 agrees at 9 bases. The CDR3 contains 16 residues. Germline lookup yields CDR1 SGHRS and CDR2 YFSETQ. Unmatched junction bases numbered 8, after V lost 4 bases and J lost 0 bases. CDR3 residues: CASSPNPSGDSYEQYF. The CDR3 nucleotides are TGCGCCAGCAGCCCGAATCCTAGCGGGGACTCCTACGAGCAGTACTTC.

This clone was observed a handful of times. The chain couples TRBV5-1 to TRBJ2-1; 10 bases match TRBD2. CDR1 and CDR2 (germline): SGHRS, YFSETQ. Trimming at V came to 0 bases and at J to 10 bases, leaving 7 bases not matched to a gene. The CDR3 extends over 15 amino acids. CDR3 in DNA: TGCGCCAGCAGCTTGGTCCAGCGGGAGGGTTACGAGCAGTTCTTC. This encodes CASSLVQREGYEQFF.

This clone was seen more than once but under ten times. This chain joins TRBV30 and TRBJ1-1; the D is unclear. The germline V gene encodes CDR1 GTSNPN and CDR2 SVGIG (reference sequence). This CDR3 is built from 13 residues. The germline V and J ends were trimmed by 4 bases and 0 bases, with 9 bases remaining between them. The CDR3 loop reads CAWNPGMNTEAFF. DNA for the CDR3: TGTGCCTGGAATCCGGGAATGAACACTGAAGCTTTCTTT.

The chain carries TRBV5-5 and TRBJ2-5; possible D gene TRBD1, 6 bases. V lost 1 base and J 3 bases, leaving 10 bases between the germline ends. The CDR3 totals 14 residues. Germline V gene data show CDR1 as SGHKS and CDR2 as YYEKEE (reference sequence). The CDR3 loop is CASSLTGSKETQYF. DNA for the CDR3: TGTGCCAGCAGCTTGACAGGGTCTAAAGAGACCCAGTACTTC.

This chain uses TRBV6-6 with TRBJ2-2; TRBD2 matches at 11 bases. Trimming removed 2 bases from V and 4 bases from J; junction bases left unmatched: 3. The CDR3 totals 16 residues. CDR1 is MNHNY, CDR2 SVGAGI, per germline (reference sequence). The CDR3 sequence is CASSYVLAGGTGELFF. CDR3 sequence (DNA): TGTGCCAGCAGTTACGTCCTAGCGGGGGGCACCGGGGAGCTGTTTTTT.

In regard to this clone: One end of the junction is discordant with germline, which a read error may explain. This chain uses TRBV7-9 with TRBJ2-2; possibly TRBD2 for D (6 bases). CDR3 size: 15 residues. Per germline, CDR1 SEHNR and CDR2 FQNEAQ (reference sequence). Written as DNA, the CDR3 is TGTGCCGGCAGCTTAGTCCCCCGGGAGACCGGGGAGCTGTTTTTT. It encodes CAGSLVPRETGELFF.

V usage is TRBV4-1 and J usage is TRBJ1-2; tentatively, D is TRBD1 (5 bases). Germline CDR1 is MGHRA and CDR2 is YSYEKL. The CDR3 totals 15 residues. The V end lost 1 base, the J end lost 4 bases, and 13 bases lay between the germline ends. CDR3 DNA sequence: TGCGCCAGCAGCCAAGGGGGGGGTTTGGGCTATGGCTACACCTTC. Its translation: CASSQGGGLGYGYTF.

This chain joins TRBV7-6 and TRBJ2-7; D is unclear. The V end lost 1 base, the J end lost 1 base, and 14 bases lay between the germline ends. Germline CDR1 is SGHVS and CDR2 is FNYEAQ. The CDR3 is made up of 16 amino acids. CDR3 region: CASSLGVFSGSYEQYF. CDR3 DNA: TGTGCCAGCAGCTTAGGGGTTTTCTCCGGGTCCTACGAGCAGTACTTC.

In this sample, this clone turned up a few times. Additional DNA sequences in this sample encode the identical CDR3. This rearrangement joins TRBV2 to TRBJ1-1; a weak D match, TRBD1 (5 bases). Trimming took 5 bases from V and 1 from J, leaving 8 bases between them. There are 13 residues in the CDR3. Germline V gene lookup returns CDR1 SNHLY and CDR2 FYNNEI. Here the CDR3 reads CASSSQGNTEAFF. The CDR3 DNA follows: TGTGCCAGCAGTTCTCAGGGGAACACTGAAGCTTTCTTT.